This passage covers 27 T cell receptor beta chains from one sample sequenced in a study of blood T cell repertoires in COVID-19. Profiling relied on immunoSEQ multiplex PCR, and the TCRdb table lists in-frame clones only, not all of them. Of about 200,000 clones detected, about four fifths appear once; the ten largest clones hold about 2.3%. Sequenced sample: peripheral blood. These receptors were taken from a woman aged 40 to 50 with active or convalescent COVID-19.

This rearrangement joins TRBV13 to TRBJ1-1; weak D call: TRBD1 (5 bases). The CDR3 sequence is 15 residues long. The germline V gene has CDR1 PRHDT and CDR2 FYEKMQ (reference sequence). Between the trimmed V and J ends, which lost 2 bases and 4 bases, there was a span of 14 bases. For the CDR3, the DNA is TGTGCCAGCAGCTTATTTGGGGCGCATAGCACTGAAGCTTTCTTT. Translation gives CASSLFGAHSTEAFF.

The chain is built from TRBV7-8 and TRBJ1-3, with D possibly matching TRBD1 (5 bases). Trimming removed 1 base at V and 2 bases at J, with 9 bases between. Germline V gives CDR1 SGHVS, CDR2 FQNEAQ. CDR3 length equals 15 residues. CDR3 sequence reads: CASSLDRTAGNTIYF. The CDR3 DNA reads as TGTGCCAGCAGCTTAGACAGGACCGCTGGAAACACCATATATTTT.

The chain has TRBV24-1 and TRBJ1-5, with D possibly being TRBD1 (5 bases). Germline CDR1 KGHDR, CDR2 SFDVKD. The CDR3 runs to 17 residues. The V gene lost 2 bases and the J gene lost 3 bases, with 16 bases spanning the gap. The CDR3 here is CATSDSTARSFNQPQHF. In DNA form, the CDR3 reads TGTGCCACCAGTGATTCGACAGCGAGATCCTTCAATCAGCCCCAGCATTTT.

V gene TRBV28 combines with J gene TRBJ1-1, with TRBD1 matching 7 bases. There are 15 residues in the CDR3. Germline CDR1 MDHEN, CDR2 SYDVKM. With 3 bases clipped from V and 0 bases from J, the junction kept 4 bases outside the gene matches. The CDR3 nucleotides are TGTGCCAGCAGTTTCTTGGGACAGCTGAACACTGAAGCTTTCTTT. Its protein is CASSFLGQLNTEAFF.

This chain uses TRBV28 with TRBJ1-2; D perhaps matches TRBD1 (5 bases). The CDR3 extends over 16 amino acids. V shed 5 bases and J shed 7 bases, with 23 bases lying between them. The germline gives CDR1 MDHEN, CDR2 SYDVKM. This CDR3 is CASSAPPGLTLRGYTF. Written as DNA, the CDR3 is TGTGCCAGCAGTGCCCCCCCGGGACTTACCCTTCGTGGCTACACCTTC.

The rearrangement uses TRBV19 and TRBJ1-1; 9 positions match TRBD1. Trimming at V came to 6 bases and at J to 7 bases, leaving 9 bases not matched to a gene. Per the germline V gene, CDR1 is LNHDA and CDR2 is SQIVND (reference sequence). The CDR3 is 14 residues long. The CDR3 DNA follows: TGTGCCAGTAGAACAGGGGGCGAGATTGGTGAAGCTTTCTTT. It is translated as CASRTGGEIGEAFF.

The V gene is TRBV5-7, the J gene TRBJ2-7; TRBD1 aligns across 8 bases. TRBV5-7 falls under the ORF class, with uncertain function. The CDR3 sequence is 13 residues long. Unmatched junction bases numbered 6, after V lost 4 bases and J lost 6 bases. CDR3 residues: CASSIRTGTEQYF. The CDR3 nucleotides read TGTGCCAGCAGCATCAGGACAGGGACCGAGCAGTACTTC.

The V and J genes are TRBV10-3 and TRBJ1-5; the D gene is possibly TRBD1 (5 bases). From germline, CDR1 is ENHRY and CDR2 SYGVKD. CDR3 size: 14 residues. Trimming removed 0 bases at V and 5 bases at J, with 8 bases between. The CDR3 is CAISESVGDQPQHF. The CDR3 region has the DNA TGTGCCATCAGTGAGTCGGTAGGGGATCAGCCCCAGCATTTT.

This CDR3 reads CASSLGVSGNTIYF. For the CDR3, the DNA is TGTGCCAGCAGCTTGGGAGTCTCTGGAAACACCATATATTTT. This chain joins TRBV5-8 and TRBJ1-3; D unclear. Germline V gives CDR1 SGHTS, CDR2 YDEGEE. The CDR3 extends over 14 amino acids. V was trimmed by 0 bases and J by 0 bases, leaving 4 bases between them.

The chain is built from TRBV11-3 and TRBJ1-1, with a weak D call TRBD1 (5 bases). The CDR3 runs 15 residues. Germline V gene data show CDR1 as SGHNT and CDR2 as YENEEA. V was clipped by 2 bases and J by 4 bases, with 14 bases between them. The CDR3 here is CASSLQPGRSTEAFF. In DNA form, the CDR3 reads TGTGCCAGCAGCTTACAGCCAGGGCGGAGCACTGAAGCTTTCTTT.

The chain employs TRBV11-2 and TRBJ1-2; no firm D call. Looked up from germline, CDR1 is SGHAT and CDR2 is FQNNGV. CDR3 length: 17 residues. The germline V and J ends were trimmed by 1 base and 4 bases, with 19 bases remaining between them. The CDR3 region is CASSLARAGGMFYGYTF. The CDR3 nucleotides read TGTGCCAGCAGCTTAGCCCGGGCGGGCGGTATGTTCTATGGCTACACCTTC.

The chain combines TRBV12-3 or TRBV12-4 with TRBJ1-5; D might be TRBD1 (6 bases). The germline V and J ends were trimmed by 7 bases and 3 bases, with 10 bases remaining between them. The CDR3 loop spans 13 amino acids. The CDR3 sequence is CASTGTFNQPQHF. DNA for the CDR3: TGTGCCAGCACCGGGACATTCAATCAGCCCCAGCATTTT.

This chain links TRBV5-4 with TRBJ2-5; 10 nucleotides agree with TRBD2. CDR1 and CDR2 from the germline V gene are SGHNT and YYREEE (reference sequence). The CDR3 has 16 amino acids. Trimming at V came to 0 bases and at J to 2 bases, leaving 4 bases not matched to a gene. CDR3 protein: CASSLGLAGAQETQYF. The CDR3, as DNA: TGTGCCAGCAGCTTGGGGCTAGCGGGGGCGCAAGAGACCCAGTACTTC.

A few counts support this clone. This chain joins TRBV3-1 (or the pseudogene TRBV3-2) and TRBJ1-6; 7 bases are a match to TRBD1. This CDR3 has 15 amino acids. Germline-derived CDR1 and CDR2 are LGHDT and YNNKEL (reference sequence). Unmatched junction bases numbered 5, after V lost 4 bases and J lost 5 bases. The CDR3 is CASSLGTVHNSPLHF. CDR3 in DNA: TGTGCCAGCAGCCTCGGGACAGTCCATAATTCACCCCTCCACTTT.

As for this clone: At one of its ends the junction is not consistent with the germline gene, which may arise from a read error. The chain recombines TRBV7-7 with TRBJ2-1; TRBD2 matches 11 bases. CDR3 length: 17 residues. Germline V gene data show CDR1 as SSHAT and CDR2 as FNYEAQ (reference sequence). CDR3 region: CASSLGAGTSGYNEQFF. CDR3 in DNA: TGTGCTAGCAGCTTAGGAGCGGGGACTAGCGGATACAATGAGCAGTTCTTC. Based on the CDR3 plus reference TRBV7-7 and TRBJ2-1, the full variable domain is GAGVSQSPRYKVTKRGQDVTLRCDPISSHATLYWYQQALGQGPEFLTYFNYEAQPDKSGLPSDRFSAERPEGSISTLTIQRTEQRDSAMYRCASSLGAGTSGYNEQFFGPGTRLTVL.

V usage is TRBV7-8 and J usage is TRBJ1-5; maybe TRBD1 (5 bases). Germline lookup yields CDR1 SGHVS and CDR2 FQNEAQ. The V end lost 5 bases, the J end lost 3 bases, and 11 bases lay between the germline ends. The CDR3 is made up of 14 amino acids. This CDR3 is CASSVDSPNQPQHF. CDR3 sequence (DNA): TGTGCCAGCAGCGTAGACAGCCCCAATCAGCCCCAGCATTTT.

For the CDR3, the DNA is TGTGCCAGCAGCTTAGAAGGCGGGCTTAGGGAAAAACTGTTTTTT. Protein: CASSLEGGLREKLFF. The V and J genes are TRBV7-8 and TRBJ1-4; D ambiguous. Germline values: CDR1 SGHVS, CDR2 FQNEAQ. This CDR3 contains 15 residues. Trimming pared 1 base from V and 8 bases from J, leaving 14 bases between. Based on the CDR3 plus reference TRBV7-8 and TRBJ1-4, the full variable domain is GAGVSQSPRYKVAKRGQDVALRCDPISGHVSLFWYQQALGQGPEFLTYFQNEAQLDKSGLPSDRFFAERPEGSVSTLKIQRTQQEDSAVYLCASSLEGGLREKLFFGSGTQLSVL.

The chain combines TRBV7-2 with TRBJ1-5; TRBD1 is a possible D gene (6 bases). Germline assignment: CDR1 SGHTA and CDR2 FQGNSA. The V gene lost 4 bases and the J gene lost 2 bases, with 21 bases spanning the gap. CDR3 length equals 18 residues. The CDR3 spells CASSSEAGGQGRNQPQHF. DNA for the CDR3: TGTGCCAGCAGCTCCGAGGCGGGGGGGCAGGGGCGCAATCAGCCCCAGCATTTT.

DNA of the CDR3: TGCGCCAGCAGCCCGACAGGGAGGCCAGTTGGCTACACCTTC. Encoded protein: CASSPTGRPVGYTF. V is TRBV4-3 and J is TRBJ1-2; TRBD1 aligns across 7 bases. The CDR3 contains 14 residues. J was trimmed by 7 bases and V by 4 bases; bases with no gene match: 9. CDR1 LGHNA and CDR2 YSLEER come from the germline V gene.

J is TRBJ1-2 and V is TRBV7-9, with TRBD1 matching over 7 bases. The CDR3 contains 14 residues. With 5 bases clipped from V and 6 bases from J, the junction kept 9 bases outside the gene matches. CDR1 and CDR2 from the germline V gene are SEHNR and FQNEAQ (reference sequence). CDR3 region: CASSATGESHGYTF. Here the CDR3 DNA reads TGTGCCAGCAGCGCAACAGGGGAATCACATGGCTACACCTTC.

The J gene is TRBJ1-1, the V gene TRBV6-5; no clear D gene. Looked up from germline, CDR1 is MNHEY and CDR2 is SVGAGI. V was shortened by 8 bases and J by 4 bases, with 14 bases between the two germline ends. The CDR3 totals 13 residues. The DNA for the CDR3 is TGTGCCAGCGGGATAGGAGGAAGCACTGAAGCTTTCTTT. Translated: CASGIGGSTEAFF.

The genes are TRBV2 and TRBJ1-5; D is unresolved. V was clipped by 5 bases and J by 4 bases, with 6 bases between them. The CDR3 is 12 amino acids. Germline values: CDR1 SNHLY, CDR2 FYNNEI. This CDR3 reads CASSKQNQPQHF. The CDR3 nucleotides read TGTGCCAGCAGTAAGCAAAATCAGCCCCAGCATTTT.

In its sample, this clone was seen a few times. The rearrangement uses TRBV9 and TRBJ2-7, with TRBD2 matching 8 bases. Looked up from germline, CDR1 is SGDLS and CDR2 is YYNGEE. The CDR3 is 15 residues long. With V trimmed by 4 bases and J by 7 bases, 13 bases remained unmatched. The CDR3 reads CASSPRGAGGYEQYF. DNA for the CDR3: TGTGCCAGCAGCCCGAGAGGGGCGGGAGGATATGAGCAGTACTTC. The entire variable domain, with the rest obtained from reference TRBV9 and TRBJ2-7, is as follows: DSGVTQTPKHLITATGQRVTLRCSPRSGDLSVYWYQQSLDQGLQFLIQYYNGEERAKGNILERFSAQQFPDLHSELNLSSLELGDSALYFCASSPRGAGGYEQYFGPGTRLTVT.

V usage is TRBV15 and J usage is TRBJ1-4; tentative D call: TRBD1 (6 bases). This CDR3 has 15 residues. CDR1 and CDR2 from the germline V gene are LNHNV and YYDKDF (reference sequence). Trimming left V 3 bases short and J 3 bases short, with 11 bases between. The DNA of the CDR3 is TGTGCCACCAGCAGGATGCGGACAGCTAATGAAAAACTGTTTTTT. It is translated as CATSRMRTANEKLFF.

This clone was found once. This chain joins TRBV28 and TRBJ1-3, with D unresolved. The germline CDR1 and CDR2 sequences are MDHEN and SYDVKM. The CDR3 runs 12 residues. Trimming removed 7 bases at V and 10 bases at J, with 14 bases between. CDR3 in DNA: TGTGCCAGCAAATCGGGTCTGGAGACCATATATTTT. Amino acid sequence: CASKSGLETIYF.

DNA of the CDR3: TGTGCCACCAGCCGGGGGACCCCTAATTCACCCCTCCACTTT. As protein: CATSRGTPNSPLHF. J is TRBJ1-6 and V is TRBV15; maybe TRBD1 (5 bases). V was pared by 5 bases and J by 6 bases, with 11 bases between. The germline CDR1 and CDR2 sequences are LNHNV and YYDKDF (reference sequence). This CDR3 has 14 amino acids.

J is TRBJ1-6 and V is TRBV3-1 (or the pseudogene TRBV3-2); 7 nucleotides match TRBD1. The CDR3 loop spans 16 amino acids. Trimming removed 1 base from V and 9 bases from J; junction bases left unmatched: 9. Per the germline V gene, CDR1 is LGHDT and CDR2 is YNNKEL (reference sequence). The CDR3 nucleotides read TGTGCCAGCAGCCAAGTCGACAGGGTTCATGGTTCACCCCTCCACTTT. This sequence encodes CASSQVDRVHGSPLHF.